This TCR beta chain is drawn from a study of blood T cells in healthy people across ages. Germline trimming cut 3 bases from V and 10 bases from J; bases unmatched to any gene: 9. Germline V gene lookup returns CDR1 SGDLS and CDR2 YYNGEE. The CDR3 runs to 14 residues. This clonotype was observed a handful of times. Its antigen is not identified. Each donor was a healthy Caucasian individual from Russia, aged roughly 6 to 100. Drawn from each donor were 8.5 to 10 milliliters of peripheral blood. A J-beta primer mix and a sample-barcoded 5' primer were used in a second PCR of about 7 to 12 cycles. Sequencing yielded, for each sample, at least 2.5 million paired-end reads carrying CDR3. TCRdb called the 5' RACE reads again in MiXCR, with one record for every CDR3 protein. Of about 1.1 million distinct CDR3 sequences listed, roughly two fifths were seen once; the top ten hold 13%. Study-wide results and limits: Diversity estimates from one million T cells were considered underestimates.

The TCR comes from a man aged 18 to 29 in good health. Material: blood. The chain employs TRBV9 and TRBJ2-1, with 8 bases that match TRBD1. CDR3 bases: TGTGCCAGCAGCGGTCACCCAGGGGGCAGGGAGCAGTTCTTC. Encoded protein: CASSGHPGGREQFF.